This T cell receptor beta chain was sequenced in a study of early T cells in non-severe SARS-CoV-2 infection. Molecules of cDNA were individually given unique molecular identifiers that were attached to them. Via MiXCR, TCRdb re-called the 5' RACE reads, giving one row per CDR3 protein. In the table there are approximately 65,000 distinct CDR3 sequences, about 13% of which are singletons. Deletions cut 0 bases from V and 5 bases from J, with 5 bases between. This CDR3 is built from 14 residues. Germline V lookup: CDR1 MGHDK, CDR2 SYGVNS. The chain has TRBV25-1 and TRBJ1-6; tentatively, D is TRBD1 (5 bases). This clonotype was sampled from an adult who was a healthcare worker with PCR-confirmed SARS-CoV-2 infection or an uninfected control (not recorded which). Sequencing was carried out using whole blood. The CDR3 region has the DNA TGTGCCAGCAGTGAATACAGGGATAATTCACCCCTCCACTTT. Translated, it gives CASSEYRDNSPLHF.